The rows below give T cell receptor beta chains drawn from one sample of a study of blood T cell repertoires in COVID-19. Sequenced by immunoSEQ multiplex PCR; TCRdb stores in-frame clones only, minus some. This sample has 200,000 to 250,000 clones, with 80% found just once. The sequenced sample was peripheral blood. The receptors shown here come from a woman between 65 and 79 years old with acute or convalescent COVID-19. The CDR3 runs from the conserved cysteine through the conserved F or W. Fields, in order: V gene, D gene, clone size, J gene, CDR3 protein, CDR3 DNA. D genes are given only for firm matches. Where a row states a size, it is once, few, many or the class of an expanded clone; other rows omit it.

v_gene: TRBV5-8
d_gene: .
abundance: .
j_gene: TRBJ2-1
CDR3aa: CASKNWGHNEQFF
CDR3nt: TGTGCCAGCAAAAACTGGGGGCACAATGAGCAGTTCTTC

v_gene: TRBV5-1
d_gene: .
abundance: .
j_gene: TRBJ2-5
CDR3aa: CASSPLMRETQYF
CDR3nt: TGCGCCAGCAGCCCCCTGATGAGGGAGACCCAGTACTTC

v_gene: TRBV3-1/TRBV3-2
d_gene: TRBD2
abundance: .
j_gene: TRBJ2-5
CDR3aa: CASSPLRLAGGKETQYF
CDR3nt: TGTGCCAGCAGCCCCTTGAGACTAGCGGGGGGGAAAGAGACCCAGTACTTC

v_gene: TRBV13
d_gene: TRBD1
abundance: many
j_gene: TRBJ1-6
CDR3aa: CASSLGLTGQGSPLHF
CDR3nt: TGTGCCAGCAGCTTAGGGTTGACAGGGCAGGGTTCACCCCTCCACTTT

v_gene: TRBV7-7
d_gene: TRBD2
abundance: .
j_gene: TRBJ2-5
CDR3aa: CASSRDIAGEETQYF
CDR3nt: TGTGCCAGCAGCAGGGATATCGCGGGGGAAGAGACCCAGTACTTC

v_gene: TRBV10-3
d_gene: TRBD1
abundance: once
j_gene: TRBJ1-1
CDR3aa: CAISQTGQDTEAFF
CDR3nt: TGTGCCATCAGCCAGACAGGGCAGGACACTGAAGCTTTCTTT

v_gene: TRBV5-6
d_gene: TRBD1
abundance: .
j_gene: TRBJ2-3
CDR3aa: CASSLGTGAFSSTDTQYF
CDR3nt: TGTGCCAGCAGCTTGGGGACAGGTGCTTTCTCTAGCACAGATACGCAGTATTTT

v_gene: TRBV7-9
d_gene: TRBD1
abundance: .
j_gene: TRBJ1-4
CDR3aa: CASSVTGGAEKLFF
CDR3nt: TGTGCCAGCAGCGTCACAGGGGGCGCGGAAAAACTGTTTTTT

v_gene: TRBV6-5
d_gene: .
abundance: .
j_gene: TRBJ1-6
CDR3aa: CASSSTGIFSPLHF
CDR3nt: TGTGCCAGCAGCTCTACAGGGATCTTTTCACCCCTCCACTTT

v_gene: TRBV5-6
d_gene: .
abundance: once
j_gene: TRBJ1-5
CDR3aa: CASSLVGVNQPQHF
CDR3nt: TGTGCCAGCAGCTTGGTAGGGGTCAATCAGCCCCAGCATTTT

v_gene: TRBV6-5
d_gene: .
abundance: few
j_gene: TRBJ1-1
CDR3aa: CASSHPTGTAEAFF
CDR3nt: TGTGCCAGCAGCCACCCGACGGGTACTGCTGAAGCTTTCTTT

v_gene: TRBV18
d_gene: TRBD1
abundance: .
j_gene: TRBJ1-6
CDR3aa: CASSPYPGGGGSDSPLHF
CDR3nt: TGTGCCAGCTCACCATATCCCGGAGGGGGCGGAAGTGATTCACCCCTCCACTTT

v_gene: TRBV7-2
d_gene: .
abundance: .
j_gene: TRBJ2-7
CDR3aa: CASSLDIVLEQYF
CDR3nt: TGTGCCAGCAGCTTGGACATAGTGCTAGAGCAGTACTTC

v_gene: TRBV5-1
d_gene: .
abundance: .
j_gene: TRBJ1-6
CDR3aa: CASSLEAAGSPLHF
CDR3nt: TGCGCCAGCAGCTTGGAAGCGGCTGGTTCACCCCTCCACTTT

v_gene: TRBV23-1
d_gene: .
abundance: .
j_gene: TRBJ1-1
CDR3aa: CASTYTEAFF
CDR3nt: TGCGCCAGCACCTACACTGAAGCTTTCTTT

v_gene: TRBV27
d_gene: TRBD2
abundance: .
j_gene: TRBJ2-1
CDR3aa: CASRGTSGGSYNEQFF
CDR3nt: TGTGCCAGCCGGGGGACTAGCGGGGGCTCTTACAATGAGCAGTTCTTC

v_gene: TRBV18
d_gene: TRBD2
abundance: .
j_gene: TRBJ2-7
CDR3aa: CASSPSSGGGFYEQYF
CDR3nt: TGTGCCAGCTCACCATCGAGCGGGGGGGGTTTCTACGAGCAGTACTTC

v_gene: TRBV10-1
d_gene: .
abundance: .
j_gene: TRBJ2-1
CDR3aa: CASSDAGLSYNEQFF
CDR3nt: TGCGCCAGCAGTGATGCGGGGCTTTCCTACAATGAGCAGTTCTTC

v_gene: TRBV30
d_gene: .
abundance: .
j_gene: TRBJ2-6
CDR3aa: CAWSIAGANVLTF
CDR3nt: TGTGCCTGGAGTATAGCAGGGGCCAACGTCCTGACTTTC

v_gene: TRBV3-1/TRBV3-2
d_gene: TRBD1
abundance: .
j_gene: TRBJ1-1
CDR3aa: CASSSRDRGLNTEAFF
CDR3nt: TGTGCCAGCAGCTCCCGGGACAGGGGGCTGAACACTGAAGCTTTCTTT

v_gene: TRBV24-1
d_gene: TRBD2
abundance: .
j_gene: TRBJ2-3
CDR3aa: CATSDSLELAGLDTQYF
CDR3nt: TGTGCCACCAGTGATTCTCTCGAACTAGCGGGGCTAGATACGCAGTATTTT

v_gene: TRBV28
d_gene: .
abundance: .
j_gene: TRBJ2-1
CDR3aa: CASLQWNEQFF
CDR3nt: TGTGCCAGCCTTCAGTGGAATGAGCAGTTCTTC

v_gene: TRBV6-5
d_gene: TRBD1
abundance: .
j_gene: TRBJ1-4
CDR3aa: CASSSGGQTNEKLFF
CDR3nt: TGTGCCAGCAGTTCAGGGGGACAAACTAATGAAAAACTGTTTTTT

v_gene: TRBV13
d_gene: .
abundance: .
j_gene: TRBJ2-2
CDR3aa: CASSLEGGELFF
CDR3nt: TGTGCCAGCAGCTTGGAGGGCGGGGAGCTGTTTTTT

v_gene: TRBV19
d_gene: .
abundance: .
j_gene: TRBJ2-3
CDR3aa: CASSIKNVGLAGDTQYF
CDR3nt: TGTGCCAGTAGTATAAAGAACGTCGGGCTAGCTGGAGATACGCAGTATTTT

v_gene: TRBV7-8
d_gene: .
abundance: .
j_gene: TRBJ2-3
CDR3aa: CASSPSPSTGRDTQYF
CDR3nt: TGTGCCAGCAGCCCCTCTCCTAGTACCGGTCGAGATACGCAGTATTTT

v_gene: TRBV5-4
d_gene: .
abundance: .
j_gene: TRBJ2-6
CDR3aa: CASSGHSGANVLTF
CDR3nt: TGTGCCAGCAGCGGCCACTCTGGGGCCAACGTCCTGACTTTC

v_gene: TRBV7-6
d_gene: .
abundance: .
j_gene: TRBJ1-2
CDR3aa: CASSSPPYGYTF
CDR3nt: TGTGCCAGCAGCTCCCCTCCCTATGGCTACACCTTC